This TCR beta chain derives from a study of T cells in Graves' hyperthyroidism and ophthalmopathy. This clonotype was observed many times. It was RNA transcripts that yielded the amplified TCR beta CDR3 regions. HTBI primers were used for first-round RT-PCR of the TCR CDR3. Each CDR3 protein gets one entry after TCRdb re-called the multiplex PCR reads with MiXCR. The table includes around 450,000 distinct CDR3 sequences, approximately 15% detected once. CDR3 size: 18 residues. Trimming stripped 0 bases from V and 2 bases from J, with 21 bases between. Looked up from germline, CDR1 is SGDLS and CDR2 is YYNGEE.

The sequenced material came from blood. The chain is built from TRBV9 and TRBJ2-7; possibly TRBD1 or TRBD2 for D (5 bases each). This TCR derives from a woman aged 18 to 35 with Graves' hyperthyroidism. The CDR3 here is CASSVDPGTSHPPYEQYF. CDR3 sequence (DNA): TGTGCCAGCAGCGTAGACCCTGGGACCTCCCACCCTCCCTACGAGCAGTACTTC.